This T cell receptor beta chain originates from a study of blood T cell repertoires in COVID-19 (dated by TCRdb to about 2020). Background for the entire study: Samples covering the acute and convalescent phases of COVID-19 were provided by collaborators in the United States, Italy and Spain. A freely available public database, intended as a resource for researchers studying the immune response to SARS-CoV-2, is where the repertoires were released. The prospective study material was composed of cDNA or gDNA derived from T cells, B-cell-depleted T cells, or PBMCs. The samples were drawn from the first 160 participants of the ongoing ImmuneRACE study and from 1,254 subjects provided by 6 global collaborators. HLA class I and class II types, where available, came from metadata supplied by the sample provider rather than from assay-based typing. The sample metadata nearly always contained a de-identified subject ID, COVID-19 status, age in years and sex. Deeply sampled blood TCRbeta repertoires from subjects exposed to, actively infected with, or recovered from COVID-19 were included in the dataset.

Study-level results and caveats: The quantity of clinical and demographic metadata differed by source and by participant and was supplied without curation.

Relative to germline, V is 3 bases shorter and J is 3 bases shorter, with 13 bases between their ends. Taken from cysteine to phenylalanine, the CDR3 has 15 residues. Only the CDR3 DNA stays, 45 bases, in frame from base 1. CDR1 LNHDA and CDR2 SQIVND are derived from the germline V gene (reference sequence). Comments on this clone: Its target antigen remains unknown. No much larger clone exists at a distance of one base, and base qualities are not known.

Whole blood was collected in K2EDTA tubes by collaborating institutions according to the institutions' own protocols. For TCRbeta analysis, collaborators shipped samples in one of three forms: frozen whole blood, isolated PBMCs, or DNA extracted from either of those sample types. TCRbeta CDR3 regions were amplified from genomic DNA using the immunoSEQ Assay, a bias-controlled multiplex PCR. The study's processing was this. The number of nucleated cells in each sample was estimated from the amplification of reference gene primers within the assay. To quantify the absolute abundance of each unique TCRbeta CDR3 rearrangement, sequence reads were collapsed and filtered. For each sample, productive Simpson clonality was calculated as the square root of Simpson's diversity index across productive rearrangements. TCRdb retrieved this table from immuneACCESS and kept in-frame rearrangements only. Not all clones are present; in checked studies, unresolved V genes account for under half, and no reason is known for the remainder. That table is the source of V, J and clone size, and D and trimming were worked out from the DNA. Counted in this sample were around 60,000 clones; roughly four fifths of them appeared once. The leading ten clones occupy around 14% of the sample.

The chain couples TRBV19 to TRBJ2-3; TRBD1 is perhaps the D gene, given 7 matching bases. The clonotype was recovered from a man older than 75 with acute or convalescent COVID-19. Material for sequencing was peripheral blood. The DNA reads as follows: TGTGCCAGTAGTATTCGGTCAGGGGGGACAGATACGCAGTATTTT. This codes for CASSIRSGGTDTQYF.